This T cell receptor (beta chain) comes out of a study of T cell repertoires in cytomegalovirus infection. The wider study: CMV epitopes used comprised recently identified HLA-C-restricted ones and well-studied HLA-B-restricted ones. Public TCR beta signatures marked donors with CMV infection and the matching HLA. Overall study results and limits: HLA-C-restricted CMV-specific TCR beta clonotypes were dominant in the ex vivo response. Based on cumulative public TCR beta family frequency, carriers of CMV plus the relevant HLA were identified.

Only a few counts were recorded for this clonotype. Its specificity is unknown. Germline assignment: CDR1 LGHNT and CDR2 FRNRAP. The CDR3 is made up of 17 amino acids. Trimming took 2 bases from V and 1 from J; bases not matched to a gene: 6. TCRdb redid the calling of the reads with MiXCR, one entry per CDR3 protein. This table has roughly 990,000 distinct CDR3 sequences, approximately 31% appearing once. This clonotype originated in a human donor in good health (CMV status not recorded). Some clones in this sample may be carry-over from other donors' samples. The rearrangement links TRBV12-5 to TRBJ1-3, with 9 bases matching TRBD1. The starting material was cultured CD8+ T cells from PBMCs, obtained from culture after CMV antigen stimulation. CDR3 nucleotide sequence: TGTGCTAGTGGTTTGACCGGGACAGGGCCGTCTGGAAACACCATATATTTT. Protein product: CASGLTGTGPSGNTIYF.